This is a list of T cell receptor beta chains from one sample in a study of blood T cell repertoires in COVID-19. The table came from immunoSEQ multiplex PCR; TCRdb's copy has only in-frame clones and leaves some out. Altogether 230,000 or so clones are present, around 88% being singletons, with the ten largest covering roughly 14%. Input material: PBMCs or T cells enriched from blood (not recorded which). The receptors stem from a woman aged 45 to 65 with acute COVID-19. Both conserved end residues are part of each CDR3. The order of the fields is D gene, V gene, CDR3 length, J gene, clone size, CDR3 protein, CDR3 DNA. A D gene is named only where the DNA matches it firmly. Some rows mark clone size as missing; the rest say once, few, many or name a class of expanded clone.

d_gene: TRBD1; v_gene: TRBV6-1; len: 15; j_gene: TRBJ1-5; abundance: .; CDR3aa: CASSDVDRINQPQHF; CDR3nt: TGTGCCAGCAGTGATGTGGACAGGATCAATCAGCCCCAGCATTTT
d_gene: TRBD1; v_gene: TRBV7-2; len: 14; j_gene: TRBJ2-5; abundance: .; CDR3aa: CASSSGGLGETQYF; CDR3nt: TGTGCCAGCAGCTCAGGGGGCCTGGGGGAGACCCAGTACTTC
d_gene: TRBD1; v_gene: TRBV10-3; len: 15; j_gene: TRBJ2-1; abundance: .; CDR3aa: CAISAQTGGLNEQFF; CDR3nt: TGTGCCATCAGTGCCCAGACAGGGGGCCTGAATGAGCAGTTCTTC
d_gene: .; v_gene: TRBV6-5; len: 12; j_gene: TRBJ2-1; abundance: .; CDR3aa: CASSRDSQGWFF; CDR3nt: TGTGCCAGCAGTCGGGACTCTCAGGGATGGTTCTTC
d_gene: .; v_gene: TRBV7-2; len: 14; j_gene: TRBJ1-5; abundance: .; CDR3aa: CASSNTGSNQPQHF; CDR3nt: TGTGCCAGCAGCAACACAGGTAGCAATCAGCCCCAGCATTTT
d_gene: TRBD1; v_gene: TRBV7-6; len: 15; j_gene: TRBJ1-6; abundance: .; CDR3aa: CASSRSGTGNSPLHF; CDR3nt: TGTGCCAGCAGCAGATCCGGGACAGGGAATTCACCCCTCCACTTT
d_gene: .; v_gene: TRBV4-2; len: 15; j_gene: TRBJ2-7; abundance: once; CDR3aa: CASSQDYHSSYEQYF; CDR3nt: TGTGCCAGCAGCCAAGATTATCACTCATCCTACGAGCAGTACTTC
d_gene: .; v_gene: TRBV20-1; len: 11; j_gene: TRBJ2-1; abundance: .; CDR3aa: CSANGVGEQFF; CDR3nt: TGCAGTGCAAACGGGGTGGGTGAGCAGTTCTTC
d_gene: .; v_gene: TRBV5-1; len: 14; j_gene: TRBJ2-1; abundance: .; CDR3aa: CASSPAAAYNEQFF; CDR3nt: TGCGCCAGCAGCCCCGCGGCAGCGTACAATGAGCAGTTCTTC
d_gene: TRBD1; v_gene: TRBV9; len: 16; j_gene: TRBJ2-3; abundance: .; CDR3aa: CASSLTGTGVIDTQYF; CDR3nt: TGTGCCAGCAGCCTTACGGGGACAGGGGTTATAGATACGCAGTATTTT
d_gene: .; v_gene: TRBV6-5; len: 14; j_gene: TRBJ1-5; abundance: .; CDR3aa: CASSYISSNQPQHF; CDR3nt: TGTGCCAGCAGTTACATCTCTAGCAATCAGCCCCAGCATTTT